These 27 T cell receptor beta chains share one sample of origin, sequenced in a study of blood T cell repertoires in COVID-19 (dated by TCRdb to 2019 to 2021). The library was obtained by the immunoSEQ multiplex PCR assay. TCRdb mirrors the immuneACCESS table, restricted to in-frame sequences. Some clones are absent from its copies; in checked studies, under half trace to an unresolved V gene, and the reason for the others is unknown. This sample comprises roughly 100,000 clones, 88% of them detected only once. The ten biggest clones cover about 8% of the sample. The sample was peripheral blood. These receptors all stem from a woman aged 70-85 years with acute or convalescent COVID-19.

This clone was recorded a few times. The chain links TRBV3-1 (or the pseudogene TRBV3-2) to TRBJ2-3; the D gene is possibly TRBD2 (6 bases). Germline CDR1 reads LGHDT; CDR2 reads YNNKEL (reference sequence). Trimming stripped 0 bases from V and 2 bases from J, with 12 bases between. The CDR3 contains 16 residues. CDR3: CASSQEWVADTDTQYF. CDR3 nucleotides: TGTGCCAGCAGCCAAGAATGGGTAGCGGACACAGATACGCAGTATTTT.

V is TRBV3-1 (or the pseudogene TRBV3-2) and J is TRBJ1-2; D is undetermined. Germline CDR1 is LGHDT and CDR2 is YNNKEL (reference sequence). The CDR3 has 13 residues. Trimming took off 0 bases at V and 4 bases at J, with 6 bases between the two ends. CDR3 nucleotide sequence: TGTGCCAGCAGCCAAGATCCGCGCTATGGCTACACCTTC. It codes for CASSQDPRYGYTF.

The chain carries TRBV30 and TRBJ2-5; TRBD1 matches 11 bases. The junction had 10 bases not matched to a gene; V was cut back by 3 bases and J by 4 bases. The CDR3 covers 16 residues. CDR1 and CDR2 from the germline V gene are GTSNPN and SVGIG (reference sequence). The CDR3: CAWSATDRGLRETQYF. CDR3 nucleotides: TGTGCCTGGAGCGCGACGGACAGGGGGCTTCGAGAGACCCAGTACTTC.

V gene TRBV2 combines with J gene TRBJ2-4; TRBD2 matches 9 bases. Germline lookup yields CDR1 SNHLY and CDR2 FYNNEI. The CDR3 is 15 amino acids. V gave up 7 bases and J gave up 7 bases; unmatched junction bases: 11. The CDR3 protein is CASKREGLARNIQYF. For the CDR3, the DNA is TGTGCCAGCAAGAGGGAGGGACTAGCACGGAACATTCAGTACTTC.

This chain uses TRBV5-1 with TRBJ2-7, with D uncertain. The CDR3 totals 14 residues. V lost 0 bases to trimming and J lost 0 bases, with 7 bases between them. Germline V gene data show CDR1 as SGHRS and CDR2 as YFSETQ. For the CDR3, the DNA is TGCGCCAGCAGCTTGGTGTTTAGCTCCTACGAGCAGTACTTC. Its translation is CASSLVFSSYEQYF.

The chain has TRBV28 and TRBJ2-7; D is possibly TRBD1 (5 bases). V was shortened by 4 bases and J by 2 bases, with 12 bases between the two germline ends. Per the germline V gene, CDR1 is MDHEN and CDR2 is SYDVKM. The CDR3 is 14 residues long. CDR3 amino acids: CASSSVTGAYEQYF. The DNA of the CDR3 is TGTGCCAGCAGTTCCGTAACAGGAGCCTACGAGCAGTACTTC.

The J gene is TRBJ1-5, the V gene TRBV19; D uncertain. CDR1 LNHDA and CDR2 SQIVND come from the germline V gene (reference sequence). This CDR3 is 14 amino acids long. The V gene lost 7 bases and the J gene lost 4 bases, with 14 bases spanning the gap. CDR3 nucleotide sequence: TGTGCCAGTAATCTAAGCGGACGGAATCAGCCCCAGCATTTT. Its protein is CASNLSGRNQPQHF.

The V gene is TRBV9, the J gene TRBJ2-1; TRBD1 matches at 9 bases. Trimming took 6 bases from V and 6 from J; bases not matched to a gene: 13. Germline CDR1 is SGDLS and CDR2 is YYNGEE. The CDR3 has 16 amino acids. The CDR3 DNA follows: TGTGCCAGCAACCCCGGAGGGACAGGGATTATCAATGAGCAGTTCTTC. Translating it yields CASNPGGTGIINEQFF.

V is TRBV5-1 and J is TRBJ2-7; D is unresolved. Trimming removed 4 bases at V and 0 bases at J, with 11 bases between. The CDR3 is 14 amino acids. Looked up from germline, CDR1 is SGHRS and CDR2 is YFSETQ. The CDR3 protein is CASSPIPNSYEQYF. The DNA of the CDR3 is TGCGCCAGCAGCCCTATACCCAACTCCTACGAGCAGTACTTC.

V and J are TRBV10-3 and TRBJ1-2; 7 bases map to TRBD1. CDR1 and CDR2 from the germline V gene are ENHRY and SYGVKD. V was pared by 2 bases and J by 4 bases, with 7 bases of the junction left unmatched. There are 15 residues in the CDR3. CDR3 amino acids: CAISEAGQNFYGYTF. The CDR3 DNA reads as TGTGCCATCAGTGAGGCGGGACAGAATTTCTATGGCTACACCTTC.

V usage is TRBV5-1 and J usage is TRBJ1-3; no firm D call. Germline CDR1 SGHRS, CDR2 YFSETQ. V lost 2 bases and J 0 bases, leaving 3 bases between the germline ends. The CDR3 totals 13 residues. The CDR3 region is CASSFLSGNTIYF. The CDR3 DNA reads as TGCGCCAGCAGCTTCCTCTCTGGAAACACCATATATTTT.

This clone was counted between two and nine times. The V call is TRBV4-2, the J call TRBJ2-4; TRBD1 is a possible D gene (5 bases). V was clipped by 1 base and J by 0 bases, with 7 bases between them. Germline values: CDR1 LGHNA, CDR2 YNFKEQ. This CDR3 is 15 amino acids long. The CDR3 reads CASSQAQGAKNIQYF. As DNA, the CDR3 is TGTGCCAGCAGCCAAGCGCAGGGAGCCAAAAACATTCAGTACTTC.

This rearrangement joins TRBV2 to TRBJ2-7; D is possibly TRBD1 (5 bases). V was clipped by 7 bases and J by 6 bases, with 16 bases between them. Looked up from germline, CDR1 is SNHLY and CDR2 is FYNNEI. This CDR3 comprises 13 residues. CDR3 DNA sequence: TGTGCCAGCACCCGATGGGGCGTAGGCGAGCAGTACTTC. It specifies CASTRWGVGEQYF.

The CDR3 loop reads CSASTGTGETQYF. Written as DNA, the CDR3 is TGCAGTGCTAGTACCGGGACAGGCGAGACCCAGTACTTC. The V and J genes are TRBV20-1 and TRBJ2-5; 8 nucleotides match TRBD1. J gave up 5 bases and V 3 bases, and 5 bases lay outside the gene matches. Germline loops: CDR1 DFQATT, CDR2 SNEGSKA (reference sequence). This CDR3 contains 13 residues.

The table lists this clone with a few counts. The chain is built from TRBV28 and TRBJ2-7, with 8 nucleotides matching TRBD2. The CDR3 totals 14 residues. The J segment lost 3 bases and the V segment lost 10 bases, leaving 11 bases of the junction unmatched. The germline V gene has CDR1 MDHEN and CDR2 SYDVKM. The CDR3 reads CATTPGLVLYEQYF. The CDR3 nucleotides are TGTGCCACCACGCCGGGACTAGTTCTCTACGAGCAGTACTTC.

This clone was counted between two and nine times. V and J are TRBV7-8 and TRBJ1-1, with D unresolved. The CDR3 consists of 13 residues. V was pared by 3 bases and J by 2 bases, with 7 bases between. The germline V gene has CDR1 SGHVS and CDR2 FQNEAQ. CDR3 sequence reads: CASSFDINTEAFF. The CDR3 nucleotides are TGTGCCAGCAGCTTCGACATCAACACTGAAGCTTTCTTT. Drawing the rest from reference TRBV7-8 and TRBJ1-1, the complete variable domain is GAGVSQSPRYKVAKRGQDVALRCDPISGHVSLFWYQQALGQGPEFLTYFQNEAQLDKSGLPSDRFFAERPEGSVSTLKIQRTQQEDSAVYLCASSFDINTEAFFGQGTRLTVV.

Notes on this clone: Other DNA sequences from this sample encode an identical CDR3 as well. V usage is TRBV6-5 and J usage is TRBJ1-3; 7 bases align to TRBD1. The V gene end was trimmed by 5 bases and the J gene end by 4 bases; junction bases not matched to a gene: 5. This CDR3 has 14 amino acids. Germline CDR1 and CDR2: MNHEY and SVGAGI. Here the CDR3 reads CASSLRDRGNTIYF. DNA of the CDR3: TGTGCCAGCAGTCTCCGGGACAGAGGAAACACCATATATTTT.

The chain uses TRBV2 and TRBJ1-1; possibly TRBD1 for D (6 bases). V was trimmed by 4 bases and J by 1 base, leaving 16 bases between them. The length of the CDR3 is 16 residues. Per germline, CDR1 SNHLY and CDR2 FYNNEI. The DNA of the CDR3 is TGTGCCAGCAGTGGCTATAACAGGGCCGGGAACACTGAAGCTTTCTTT. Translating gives CASSGYNRAGNTEAFF. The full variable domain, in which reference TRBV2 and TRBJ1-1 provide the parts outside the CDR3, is EPEVTQTPSHQVTQMGQEVILRCVPISNHLYFYWYRQILGQKVEFLVSFYNNEISEKSEIFDDQFSVERPDGSNFTLKIRSTKLEDSAMYFCASSGYNRAGNTEAFFGQGTRLTVV.

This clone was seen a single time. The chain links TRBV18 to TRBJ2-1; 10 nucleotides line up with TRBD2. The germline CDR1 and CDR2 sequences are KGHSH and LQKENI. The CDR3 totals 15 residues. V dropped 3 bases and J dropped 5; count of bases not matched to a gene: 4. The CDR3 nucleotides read TGTGCCAGCTCACCCCTAGCGGGGGCCGACAATGAGCAGTTCTTC. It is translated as CASSPLAGADNEQFF.

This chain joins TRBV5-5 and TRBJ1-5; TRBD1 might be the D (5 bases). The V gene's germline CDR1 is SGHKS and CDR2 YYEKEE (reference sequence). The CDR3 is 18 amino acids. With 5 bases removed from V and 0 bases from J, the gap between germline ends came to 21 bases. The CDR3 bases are TGTGCCAGCAGGGGTTGGGGGGTCATAGGTTATAGCAATCAGCCCCAGCATTTT. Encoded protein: CASRGWGVIGYSNQPQHF. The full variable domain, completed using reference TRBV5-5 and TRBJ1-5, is DAGVTQSPTHLIKTRGQQVTLRCSPISGHKSVSWYQQVLGQGPQFIFQYYEKEERGRGNFPDRFSARQFPNYSSELNVNALLLGDSALYLCASRGWGVIGYSNQPQHFGDGTRLSIL.

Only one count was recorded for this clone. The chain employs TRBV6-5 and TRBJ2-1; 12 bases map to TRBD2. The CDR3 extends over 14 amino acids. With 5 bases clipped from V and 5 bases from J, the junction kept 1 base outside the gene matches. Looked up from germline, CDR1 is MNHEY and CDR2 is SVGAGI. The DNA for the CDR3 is TGTGCCAGCAGTCTAGCGGGAGGGAACAATGAGCAGTTCTTC. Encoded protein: CASSLAGGNNEQFF.

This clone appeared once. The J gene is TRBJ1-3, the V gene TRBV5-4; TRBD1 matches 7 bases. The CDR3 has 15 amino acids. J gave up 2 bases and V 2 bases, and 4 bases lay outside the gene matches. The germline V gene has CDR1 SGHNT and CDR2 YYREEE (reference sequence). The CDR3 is CASSLGTATGNTIYF. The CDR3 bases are TGTGCCAGCAGCTTAGGGACAGCGACTGGAAACACCATATATTTT.

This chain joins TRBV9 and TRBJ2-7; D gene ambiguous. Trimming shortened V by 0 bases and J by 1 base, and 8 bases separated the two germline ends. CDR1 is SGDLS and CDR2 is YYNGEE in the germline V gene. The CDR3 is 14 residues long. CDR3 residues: CASSVGPGSYEQYF. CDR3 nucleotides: TGTGCCAGCAGCGTAGGGCCAGGTTCCTACGAGCAGTACTTC.

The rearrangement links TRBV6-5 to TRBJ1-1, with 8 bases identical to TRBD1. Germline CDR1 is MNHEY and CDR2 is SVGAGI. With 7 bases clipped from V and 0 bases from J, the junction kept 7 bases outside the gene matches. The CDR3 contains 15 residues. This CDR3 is CASTGQGIMNTEAFF. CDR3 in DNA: TGTGCCAGCACCGGACAGGGAATTATGAACACTGAAGCTTTCTTT.

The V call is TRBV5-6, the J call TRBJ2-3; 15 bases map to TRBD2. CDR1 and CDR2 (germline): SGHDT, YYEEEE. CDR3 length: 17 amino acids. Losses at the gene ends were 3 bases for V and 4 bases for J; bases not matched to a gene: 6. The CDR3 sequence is CASSWGTSGGPADTQYF. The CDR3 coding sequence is TGTGCCAGCAGCTGGGGGACTAGCGGGGGGCCCGCAGATACGCAGTATTTT.

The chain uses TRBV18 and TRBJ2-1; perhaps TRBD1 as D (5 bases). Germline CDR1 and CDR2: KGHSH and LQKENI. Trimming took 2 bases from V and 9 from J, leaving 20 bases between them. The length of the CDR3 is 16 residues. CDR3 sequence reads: CASSPDQGILNSEQFF. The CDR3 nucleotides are TGTGCCAGCTCACCAGATCAGGGTATCCTGAACAGTGAGCAGTTCTTC.

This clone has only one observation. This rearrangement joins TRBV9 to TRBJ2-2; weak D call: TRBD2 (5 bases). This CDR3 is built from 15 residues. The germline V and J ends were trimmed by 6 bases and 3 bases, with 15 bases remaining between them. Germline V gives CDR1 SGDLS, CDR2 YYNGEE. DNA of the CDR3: TGTGCCAGCACCGAAATGACCGGGGACACCGGGGAGCTGTTTTTT. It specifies CASTEMTGDTGELFF. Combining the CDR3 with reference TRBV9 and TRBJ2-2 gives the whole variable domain DSGVTQTPKHLITATGQRVTLRCSPRSGDLSVYWYQQSLDQGLQFLIQYYNGEERAKGNILERFSAQQFPDLHSELNLSSLELGDSALYFCASTEMTGDTGELFFGEGSRLTVL.